The table lists the clone carrying this T cell receptor (beta chain) with a few counts. Its antigen remains unknown. The V segment lost 8 bases and the J segment 6 bases; nucleotides outside the gene matches: 9. This CDR3 has 14 residues. Per the germline V gene, CDR1 is MRHNA and CDR2 is SNTAGT. The sample originates from a study of metastatic and nonmetastatic thyroid tumors. The overall study: Repertoire comparisons spanned blood and tumor or nodule tissue from malignant and benign thyroid patients.

TCRdb called clones again from the PCR reads with MiXCR. The sample lists tens of thousands of clones; just under 30% were seen once. Study findings and constraints: The study reportedly found significantly higher TCR beta diversity in malignant thyroid tumors than benign nodules, in blood and tumor.

Every patient was untreated before thyroid surgery. The V and J genes are TRBV6-4 and TRBJ2-1; 8 bases agree with TRBD2. Input material: blood. The clonotype was recovered from a female donor with papillary thyroid cancer or a benign thyroid nodule (not recorded which). Some clones in this sample may be carry-over from other donors' samples. The CDR3 nucleotides read TGTGCCAGCTCACCAGCGGGAGTTTTCAATGAGCAGTTCTTC. It yields the protein CASSPAGVFNEQFF.